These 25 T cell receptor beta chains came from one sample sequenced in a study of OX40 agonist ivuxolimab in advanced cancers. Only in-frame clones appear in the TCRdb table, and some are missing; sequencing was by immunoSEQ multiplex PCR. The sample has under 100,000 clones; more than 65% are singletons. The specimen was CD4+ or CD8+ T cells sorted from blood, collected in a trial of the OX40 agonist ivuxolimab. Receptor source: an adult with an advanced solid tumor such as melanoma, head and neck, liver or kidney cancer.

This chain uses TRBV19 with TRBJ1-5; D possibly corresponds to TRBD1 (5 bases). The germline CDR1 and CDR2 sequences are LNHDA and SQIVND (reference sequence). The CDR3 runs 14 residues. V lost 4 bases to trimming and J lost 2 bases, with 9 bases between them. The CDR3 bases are TGTGCCAGTAGTAGAGACAGTGGCAATCAGCCCCAGCATTTT. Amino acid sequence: CASSRDSGNQPQHF.

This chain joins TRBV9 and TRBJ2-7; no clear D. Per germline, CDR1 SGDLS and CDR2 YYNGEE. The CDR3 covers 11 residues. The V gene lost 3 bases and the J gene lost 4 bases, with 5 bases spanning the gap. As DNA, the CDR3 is TGTGCCAGCAGCGACCAATACGAGCAGTACTTC. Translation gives CASSDQYEQYF.

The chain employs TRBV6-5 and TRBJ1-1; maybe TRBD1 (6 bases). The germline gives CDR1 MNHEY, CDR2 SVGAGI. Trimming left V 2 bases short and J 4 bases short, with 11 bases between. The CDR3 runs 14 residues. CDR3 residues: CASSYTEGGTEAFF. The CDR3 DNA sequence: TGTGCCAGCAGTTACACTGAGGGGGGCACTGAAGCTTTCTTT.

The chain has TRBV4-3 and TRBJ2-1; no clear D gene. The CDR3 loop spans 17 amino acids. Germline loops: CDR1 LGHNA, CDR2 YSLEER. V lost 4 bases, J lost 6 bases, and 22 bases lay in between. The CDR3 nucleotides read TGCGCCAGCAGCCGCCGAGCGTCGACCCACGGTGTCAATGAGCAGTTCTTC. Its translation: CASSRRASTHGVNEQFF.

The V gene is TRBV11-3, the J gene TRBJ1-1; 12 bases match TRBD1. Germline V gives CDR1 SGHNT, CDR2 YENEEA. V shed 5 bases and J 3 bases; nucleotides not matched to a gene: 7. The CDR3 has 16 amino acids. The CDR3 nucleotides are TGTGCCAGCAGCCCCCCGGGACAGGGGGCCTACACTGAAGCTTTCTTT. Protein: CASSPPGQGAYTEAFF. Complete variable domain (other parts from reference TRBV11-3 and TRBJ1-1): EAGVVQSPRYKIIEKKQPVAFWCNPISGHNTLYWYLQNLGQGPELLIRYENEEAVDDSQLPKDRFSAERLKGVDSTLKIQPAELGDSAVYLCASSPPGQGAYTEAFFGQGTRLTVV.

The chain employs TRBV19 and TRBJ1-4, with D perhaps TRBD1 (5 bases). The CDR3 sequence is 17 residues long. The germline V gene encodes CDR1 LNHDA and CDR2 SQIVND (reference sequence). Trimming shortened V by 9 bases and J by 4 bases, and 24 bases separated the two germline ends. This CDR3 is CASKIGAWRNGNEKLFF. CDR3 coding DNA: TGTGCCAGCAAAATAGGGGCGTGGCGGAACGGTAATGAAAAACTGTTTTTT.

The CDR3 spells CASSLGLGAFF. The CDR3 region has the DNA TGTGCCAGCAGTTTAGGTCTCGGAGCTTTCTTT. The V and J genes are TRBV28 and TRBJ1-1; D is unclear. The CDR3 covers 11 residues. Germline CDR1 and CDR2: MDHEN and SYDVKM. Trimming removed 2 bases at V and 10 bases at J, with 8 bases between.

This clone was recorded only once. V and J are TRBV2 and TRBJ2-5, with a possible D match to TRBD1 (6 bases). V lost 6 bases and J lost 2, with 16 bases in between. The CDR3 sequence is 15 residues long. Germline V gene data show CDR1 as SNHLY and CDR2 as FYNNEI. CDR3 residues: CASRKNRVPQETQYF. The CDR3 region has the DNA TGTGCCAGCAGGAAGAACAGGGTACCGCAAGAGACCCAGTACTTC.

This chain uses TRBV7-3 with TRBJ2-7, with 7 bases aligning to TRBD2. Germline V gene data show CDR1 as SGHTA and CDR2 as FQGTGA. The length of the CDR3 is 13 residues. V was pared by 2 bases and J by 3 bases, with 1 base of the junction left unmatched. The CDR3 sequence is CASSLPSGYEQYF. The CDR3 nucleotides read TGTGCCAGCAGCTTACCTAGCGGCTACGAGCAGTACTTC.

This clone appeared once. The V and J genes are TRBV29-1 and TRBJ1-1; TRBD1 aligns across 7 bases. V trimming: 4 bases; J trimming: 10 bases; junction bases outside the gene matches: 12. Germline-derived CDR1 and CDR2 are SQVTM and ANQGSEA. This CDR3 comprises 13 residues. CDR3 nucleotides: TGCAGCGTTGCTAGTGGTACAGGGGAGGCAGCTTTCTTT. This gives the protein CSVASGTGEAAFF.

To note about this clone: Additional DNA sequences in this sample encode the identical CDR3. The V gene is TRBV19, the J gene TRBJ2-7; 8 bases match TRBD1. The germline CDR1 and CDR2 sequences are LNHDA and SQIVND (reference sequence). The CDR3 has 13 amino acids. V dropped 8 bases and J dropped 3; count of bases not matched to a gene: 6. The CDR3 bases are TGTGCCAGTTCTGGGACAGGTCGCTACGAGCAGTACTTC. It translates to CASSGTGRYEQYF.

The CDR3 sequence: CASSVGSFGALHF. The CDR3 coding sequence is TGTGCCAGCAGCGTAGGGAGCTTCGGGGCCCTCCACTTT. The chain is built from TRBV9 and TRBJ1-6; the D is unclear. Trimming stripped 0 bases from V and 14 bases from J, with 12 bases between. CDR1 and CDR2 from the germline V gene are SGDLS and YYNGEE. The CDR3 has 13 amino acids.

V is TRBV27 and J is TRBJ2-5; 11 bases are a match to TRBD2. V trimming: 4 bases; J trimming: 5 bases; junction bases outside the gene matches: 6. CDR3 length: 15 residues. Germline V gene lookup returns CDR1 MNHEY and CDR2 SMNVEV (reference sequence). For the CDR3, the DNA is TGTGCCAGCAGTTCATTAGCGGGGGGGCCGGAGACCCAGTACTTC. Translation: CASSSLAGGPETQYF.

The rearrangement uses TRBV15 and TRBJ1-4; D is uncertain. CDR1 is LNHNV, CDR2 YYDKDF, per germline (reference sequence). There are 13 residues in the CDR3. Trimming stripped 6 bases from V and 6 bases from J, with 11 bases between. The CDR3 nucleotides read TGTGCCACCAGGGGCAGGATTGATGAAAAACTGTTTTTT. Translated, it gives CATRGRIDEKLFF.

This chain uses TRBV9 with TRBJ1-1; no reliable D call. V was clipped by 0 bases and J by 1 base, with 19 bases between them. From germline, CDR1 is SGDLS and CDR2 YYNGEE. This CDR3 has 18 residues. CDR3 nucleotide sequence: TGTGCCAGCAGCGTAGACGGGAGGGCGGGTAGCGGGAACACTGAAGCTTTCTTT. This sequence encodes CASSVDGRAGSGNTEAFF.

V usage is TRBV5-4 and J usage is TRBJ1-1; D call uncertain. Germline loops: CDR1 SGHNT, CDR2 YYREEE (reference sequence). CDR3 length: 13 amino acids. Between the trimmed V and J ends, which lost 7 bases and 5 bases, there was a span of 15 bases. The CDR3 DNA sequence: TGTGCCAGCGATCCGGGAAAAGGAACTGAAGCTTTCTTT. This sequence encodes CASDPGKGTEAFF. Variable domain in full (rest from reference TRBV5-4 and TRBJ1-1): ETGVTQSPTHLIKTRGQQVTLRCSSQSGHNTVSWYQQALGQGPQFIFQYYREEENGRGNFPPRFSGLQFPNYSSELNVNALELDDSALYLCASDPGKGTEAFFGQGTRLTVV.

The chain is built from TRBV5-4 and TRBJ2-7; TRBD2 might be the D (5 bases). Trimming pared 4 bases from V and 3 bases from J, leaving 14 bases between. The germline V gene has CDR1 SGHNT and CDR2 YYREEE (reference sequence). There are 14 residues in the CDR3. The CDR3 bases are TGTGCCAGCAGCCCGAGGGTCGGGGTCTACGAGCAGTACTTC. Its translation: CASSPRVGVYEQYF.

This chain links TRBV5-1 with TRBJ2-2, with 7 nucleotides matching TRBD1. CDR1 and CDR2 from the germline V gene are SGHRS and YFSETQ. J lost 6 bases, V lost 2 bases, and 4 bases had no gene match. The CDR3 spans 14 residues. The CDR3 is CASSLQGSAGELFF. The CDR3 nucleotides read TGCGCCAGCAGCTTACAGGGGAGCGCCGGGGAGCTGTTTTTT.

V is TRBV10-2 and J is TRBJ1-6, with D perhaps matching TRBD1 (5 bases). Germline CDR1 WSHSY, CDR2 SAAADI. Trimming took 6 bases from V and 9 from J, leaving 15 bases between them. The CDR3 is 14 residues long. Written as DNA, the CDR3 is TGCGCCAGCAGGACGGGGGGTCCTCCTTCACCCCTCCACTTT. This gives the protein CASRTGGPPSPLHF.

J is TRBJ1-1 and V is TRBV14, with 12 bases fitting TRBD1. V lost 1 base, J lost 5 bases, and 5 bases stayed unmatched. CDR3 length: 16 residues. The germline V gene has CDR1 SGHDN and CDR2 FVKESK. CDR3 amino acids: CASSQGDRGLWTEAFF. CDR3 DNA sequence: TGTGCCAGCAGCCAAGGGGACAGGGGGCTTTGGACTGAAGCTTTCTTT.

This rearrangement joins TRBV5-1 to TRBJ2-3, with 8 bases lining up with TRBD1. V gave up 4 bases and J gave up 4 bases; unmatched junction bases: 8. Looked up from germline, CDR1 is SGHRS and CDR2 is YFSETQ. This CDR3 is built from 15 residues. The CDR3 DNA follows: TGCGCCAGCAGCCCAAGGACAGGGTTTGCAGATACGCAGTATTTT. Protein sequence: CASSPRTGFADTQYF. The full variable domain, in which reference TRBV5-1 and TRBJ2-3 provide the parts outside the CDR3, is KAGVTQTPRYLIKTRGQQVTLSCSPISGHRSVSWYQQTPGQGLQFLFEYFSETQRNKGNFPGRFSGRQFSNSRSEMNVSTLELGDSALYLCASSPRTGFADTQYFGPGTRLTVL.

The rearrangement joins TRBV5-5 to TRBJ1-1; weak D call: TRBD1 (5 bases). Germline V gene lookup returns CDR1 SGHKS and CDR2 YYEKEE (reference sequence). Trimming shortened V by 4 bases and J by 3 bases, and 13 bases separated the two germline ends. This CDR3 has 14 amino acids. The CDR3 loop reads CASSTTGRYTEAFF. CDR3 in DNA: TGTGCCAGCAGCACCACGGGACGGTACACTGAAGCTTTCTTT.

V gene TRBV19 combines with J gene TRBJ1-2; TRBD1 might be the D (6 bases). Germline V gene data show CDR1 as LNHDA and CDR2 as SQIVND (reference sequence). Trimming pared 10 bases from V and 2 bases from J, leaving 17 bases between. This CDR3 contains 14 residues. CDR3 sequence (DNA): TGTGCCACCGCCCGGGACACCAAAAACTATGGCTACACCTTC. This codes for CATARDTKNYGYTF.

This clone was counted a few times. CDR3 coding DNA: TGTGCCAGCAGCTCCTGGACAGCGGGGACCTACGAGCAGTACTTC. It is translated as CASSSWTAGTYEQYF. The genes are TRBV5-4 and TRBJ2-7; tentatively, D is TRBD2 (7 bases). The CDR3 consists of 15 residues. Germline V gene lookup returns CDR1 SGHNT and CDR2 YYREEE (reference sequence). V lost 3 bases to trimming and J lost 2 bases, with 15 bases between them.

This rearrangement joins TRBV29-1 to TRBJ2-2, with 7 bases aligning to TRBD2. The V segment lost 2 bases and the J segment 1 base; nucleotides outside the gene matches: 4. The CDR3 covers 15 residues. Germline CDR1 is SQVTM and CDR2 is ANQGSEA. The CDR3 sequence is CSVESGDLNTGELFF. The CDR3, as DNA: TGCAGCGTTGAAAGCGGGGATTTGAACACCGGGGAGCTGTTTTTT.